These 10 T cell receptor beta chains share one sample of origin, sequenced in a study of tumor-infiltrating lymphocytes in primary liver carcinoma. A primer in the constant region served to generate TCR beta cDNA from 450 to 600 ng of total RNA. Three nested multiplex PCR rounds, a slightly modified ARM-PCR, produced the libraries for TCR beta. Researchers ran the first two PCR rounds for 9 to 10 cycles each with TRBV1-TRBV30 forward primers and a C-beta reverse primer. TCRdb re-called the multiplex PCR reads through MiXCR, storing one row per CDR3 protein. This table has 65,000 to 90,000 distinct CDR3 sequences, about three quarters appearing once. Unsorted bulk tissue (about 20-32 mg) underwent RNA and DNA co-extraction. The sequencing input was liver tumor tissue from sampling region 1. Subset reported: tumor region T1, superior pole. All receptors derive from a man aged 35-49 years with primary liver carcinoma and hepatitis B virus infection.

Points on this clonotype: This may come from a read error, since a much larger clone is one base off. The chain recombines TRBV30 with TRBJ1-2; the match to TRBD1 covers 7 bases. This CDR3 is built from 13 residues. The V segment lost 3 bases and the J segment 12 bases; nucleotides outside the gene matches: 13. Germline values: CDR1 GTSNPN, CDR2 SVGIG (reference sequence). CDR3 sequence reads: CAWRITGVWGNTF. The CDR3 nucleotides are TGTGCCTGGAGGATTACAGGGGTATGGGGCAACACCTTC.

In the case of this clonotype: At one end the junction does not follow the germline gene, possibly because of a read error. The J gene is TRBJ2-3, the V gene TRBV10-2; D not resolved. The CDR3 sequence is 15 residues long. The germline gives CDR1 WSHSY, CDR2 SAAADI. In DNA, the CDR3 is TGCGTCAGCGCCCAGCTAGACGCTAGCACAGATACGCAGTATTTT. Its protein product is CVSAQLDASTDTQYF.

A word on this clonotype: The junction does not match germline at one end; this may be a read error. This rearrangement joins TRBV6-6 to TRBJ1-6, with 7 positions matching TRBD1. CDR1 and CDR2 from the germline V gene are MNHNY and SVGAGI (reference sequence). The length of the CDR3 is 13 residues. The CDR3 sequence is CASRIRGDSPFNF. The DNA for the CDR3 is TGTGCCAGCAGGATCAGGGGGGACTCACCCTTCAACTTT.

As for this clonotype: The junction shows a germline mismatch at one end, possibly a read error. This chain links TRBV11-1 with TRBJ2-6; tentatively, D is TRBD2 (6 bases). The CDR3 runs to 19 residues. Per germline, CDR1 SGHAT and CDR2 FQDESV (reference sequence). CDR3 nucleotides: TGTGCCAGCAGCCCCCGGGGGAGCGGTGTTGACACTGGGGCCAACGTCCTGTCTTTC. This gives the protein CASSPRGSGVDTGANVLSF.

Concerning this clonotype itself: A much more abundant neighbour one base away suggests this may be a read error. The V call is TRBV28, the J call TRBJ2-7, with 7 bases lining up with TRBD1. Trimming took 2 bases from V and 2 from J; bases not matched to a gene: 3. Germline-derived CDR1 and CDR2 are MDHEN and SYDVKM. The CDR3 is 14 residues long. DNA for the CDR3: TGTGCCAGCAGTTTAGGGGACAGCGCCTACGAGCAGTACTTC. The encoded protein is CASSLGDSAYEQYF. Full variable domain (remainder filled in from reference TRBV28 and TRBJ2-7): DVKVTQSSRYLVKRTGEKVFLECVQDMDHENMFWYRQDPGLGLRLIYFSYDVKMKEKGDIPEGYSVSREKKERFSLILESASTNQTSMYLCASSLGDSAYEQYFGPGTRLTVT.

This clonotype has at least ten counts. The V gene is TRBV6-5, the J gene TRBJ2-7; 10 bases are shared with TRBD1. The germline V gene has CDR1 MNHEY and CDR2 SVGAGI. The trim removed 5 bases at V and 0 bases at J, leaving 4 bases unmatched. The CDR3 contains 15 residues. The CDR3 coding sequence is TGTGCCAGCAGTATAGGGGACAGGGGCTCCTACGAGCAGTACTTC. This codes for CASSIGDRGSYEQYF.

Notes on this clonotype: This is likely a read error, given that the CDR3 carries no conserved phenylalanine or tryptophan at its end. The chain uses TRBV29-1 and TRBJ2-1, with no clear D. Germline assignment: CDR1 SQVTM and CDR2 ANQGSEA. V shed 1 base and J shed 7 bases, with 11 bases lying between them. CDR3 length: 13 amino acids. This chain's CDR3 is CSVEGTVVNEQFS. The CDR3 DNA follows: TGCAGCGTTGAAGGGACGGTGGTGAATGAGCAGTTCTCC.

To note about this clonotype: This may arise from a read error, as a much more abundant clone is one base away. This sequence joins TRBV28 and TRBJ2-5, with 7 bases that match TRBD1. The CDR3 totals 15 residues. Germline values: CDR1 MDHEN, CDR2 SYDVKM. CDR3 nucleotides: TGTGCCAACAGTCCCCATTGGACAGGTGAAGAGACCCAGTACTTC. This encodes CANSPHWTGEETQYF.

The rearrangement uses TRBV5-4 and TRBJ2-5; TRBD2 aligns across 12 bases. The CDR3 consists of 16 residues. With V trimmed by 3 bases and J by 13 bases, 16 bases remained unmatched. The V gene's germline CDR1 is SGHNT and CDR2 YYREEE (reference sequence). This CDR3 is CASSSTTSGSGEIRYF. CDR3 nucleotide sequence: TGTGCCAGCAGCTCTACGACTAGCGGGAGTGGAGAGATCCGGTACTTC.

J is TRBJ2-7 and V is TRBV11-2; no clear D gene. The CDR3 runs 14 residues. Germline CDR1 is SGHAT and CDR2 is FQNNGV. CDR3 loop: CGNNLTDTAYEQYF. As DNA, the CDR3 is TGTGGCAACAACTTAACTGACACTGCATACGAGCAGTACTTC.